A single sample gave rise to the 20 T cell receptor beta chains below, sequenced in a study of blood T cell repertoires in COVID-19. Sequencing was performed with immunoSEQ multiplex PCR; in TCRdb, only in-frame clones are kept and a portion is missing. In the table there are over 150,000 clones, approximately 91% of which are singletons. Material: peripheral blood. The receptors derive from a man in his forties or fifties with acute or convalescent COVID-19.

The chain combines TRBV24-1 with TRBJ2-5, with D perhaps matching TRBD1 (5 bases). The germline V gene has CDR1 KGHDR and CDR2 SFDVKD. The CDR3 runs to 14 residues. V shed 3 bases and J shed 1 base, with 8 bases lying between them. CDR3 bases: TGTGCCACCAGTGATCCCACAGGCCAAGAGACCCAGTACTTC. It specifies CATSDPTGQETQYF.

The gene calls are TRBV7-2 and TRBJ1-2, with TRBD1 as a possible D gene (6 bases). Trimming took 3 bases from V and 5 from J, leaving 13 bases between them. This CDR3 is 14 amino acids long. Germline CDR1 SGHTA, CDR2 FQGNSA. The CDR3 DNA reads TGTGCCAGCAGCTTTGGACAGCGATTATATGGCTACACCTTC. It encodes CASSFGQRLYGYTF.

The CDR3 region has the DNA TGCGCCAGCAGCTTGGCAGTGACAGACTACGAGCAGTACTTC. This translates into CASSLAVTDYEQYF. The V and J genes are TRBV5-1 and TRBJ2-7, with a weak D call TRBD1 (5 bases). The CDR3 runs to 14 residues. V was shortened by 0 bases and J by 3 bases, with 10 bases between the two germline ends. CDR1 is SGHRS and CDR2 is YFSETQ in the germline V gene.

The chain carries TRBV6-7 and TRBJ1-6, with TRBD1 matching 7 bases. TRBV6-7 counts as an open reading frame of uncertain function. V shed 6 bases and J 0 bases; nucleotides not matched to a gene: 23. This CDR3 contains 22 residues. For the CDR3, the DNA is TGTGCCAGCAGAAAAACAGGGACAGAACAATCCCACGGGAGCTCCTATAATTCACCCCTCCACTTT. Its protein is CASRKTGTEQSHGSSYNSPLHF.

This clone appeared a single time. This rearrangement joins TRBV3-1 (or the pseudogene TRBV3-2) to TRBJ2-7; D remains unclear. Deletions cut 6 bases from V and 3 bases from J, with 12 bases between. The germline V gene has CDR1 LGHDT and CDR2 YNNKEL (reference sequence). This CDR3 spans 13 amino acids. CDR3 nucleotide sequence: TGTGCCAGCAGTTACGGGTCGGGCTACGAGCAGTACTTC. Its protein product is CASSYGSGYEQYF.

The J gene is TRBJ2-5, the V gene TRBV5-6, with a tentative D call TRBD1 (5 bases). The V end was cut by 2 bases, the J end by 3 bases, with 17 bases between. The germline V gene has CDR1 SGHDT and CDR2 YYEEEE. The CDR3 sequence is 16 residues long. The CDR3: CASSLIVQQVEETQYF. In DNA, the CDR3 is TGTGCCAGCAGCTTAATCGTTCAACAGGTTGAAGAGACCCAGTACTTC.

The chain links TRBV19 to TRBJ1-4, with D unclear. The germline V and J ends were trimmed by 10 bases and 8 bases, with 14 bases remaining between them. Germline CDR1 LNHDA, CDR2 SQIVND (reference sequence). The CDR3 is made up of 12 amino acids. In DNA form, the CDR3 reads TGTGCCACCGGCCGGGGTTGGGAAAAACTGTTTTTT. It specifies CATGRGWEKLFF.

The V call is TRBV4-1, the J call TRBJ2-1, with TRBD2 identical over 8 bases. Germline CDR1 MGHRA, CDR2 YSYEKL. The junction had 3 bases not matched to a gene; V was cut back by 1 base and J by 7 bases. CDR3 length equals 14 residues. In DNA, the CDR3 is TGCGCCAGCAGCCAAGTGGCTAGCGGGAATGAGCAGTTCTTC. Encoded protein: CASSQVASGNEQFF.

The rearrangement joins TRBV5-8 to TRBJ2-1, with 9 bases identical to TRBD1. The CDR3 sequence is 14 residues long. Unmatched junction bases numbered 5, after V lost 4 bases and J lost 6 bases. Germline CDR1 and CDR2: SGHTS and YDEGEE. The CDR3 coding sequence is TGTGCCAGCAGCCCGGGACAGGGTGCCAATGAGCAGTTCTTC. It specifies CASSPGQGANEQFF.

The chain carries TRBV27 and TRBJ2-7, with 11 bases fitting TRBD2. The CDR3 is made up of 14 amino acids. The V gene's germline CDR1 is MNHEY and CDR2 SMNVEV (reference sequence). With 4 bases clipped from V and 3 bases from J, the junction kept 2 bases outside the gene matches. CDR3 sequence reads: CASSSGTSGYEQYF. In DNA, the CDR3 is TGTGCCAGCAGTTCCGGGACTAGCGGCTACGAGCAGTACTTC.

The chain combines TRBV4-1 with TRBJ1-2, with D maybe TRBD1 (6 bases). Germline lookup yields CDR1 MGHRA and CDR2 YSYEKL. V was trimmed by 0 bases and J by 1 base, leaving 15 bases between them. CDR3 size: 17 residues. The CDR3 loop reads CASSQDAGGGDNYGYTF. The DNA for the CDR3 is TGCGCCAGCAGCCAAGATGCTGGAGGGGGGGATAACTATGGCTACACCTTC.

The CDR3 region has the DNA TGTGCCAGTACTCCCCTTGCCCCACGGGGATCCTACGAGCAGTACGTC. Amino acid sequence: CASTPLAPRGSYEQYV. The chain is built from TRBV19 and TRBJ2-7, with TRBD2 as a possible D gene (5 bases). Germline V gene data show CDR1 as LNHDA and CDR2 as SQIVND (reference sequence). The CDR3 consists of 16 residues. Trimming cost V 7 bases and J 1 base, with 20 bases left between them.

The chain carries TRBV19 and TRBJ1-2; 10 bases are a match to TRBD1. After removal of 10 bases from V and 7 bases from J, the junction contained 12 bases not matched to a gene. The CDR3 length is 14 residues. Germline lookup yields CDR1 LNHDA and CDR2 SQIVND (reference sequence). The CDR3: CATQIRQGARGYTF. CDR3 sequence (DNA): TGTGCCACCCAAATAAGACAGGGGGCCCGTGGCTACACCTTC.

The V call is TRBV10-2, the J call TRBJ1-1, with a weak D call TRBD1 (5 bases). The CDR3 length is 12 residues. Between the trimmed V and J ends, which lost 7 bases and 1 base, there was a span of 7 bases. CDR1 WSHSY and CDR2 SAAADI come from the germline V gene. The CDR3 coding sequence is TGCGCCAGCACTAGGGGGAACACTGAAGCTTTCTTT. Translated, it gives CASTRGNTEAFF.

Written as DNA, the CDR3 is TGCGCCAGCAGCTTGGGCAGGGGGCTTGACCATAATTCACCCCTCCACTTT. Protein product: CASSLGRGLDHNSPLHF. The rearrangement links TRBV5-1 to TRBJ1-6; TRBD1 matches at 8 bases. Trimming removed 0 bases from V and 5 bases from J; junction bases left unmatched: 7. CDR3 length: 17 residues. Germline V gives CDR1 SGHRS, CDR2 YFSETQ. The entire variable domain, with the rest obtained from reference TRBV5-1 and TRBJ1-6, is as follows: KAGVTQTPRYLIKTRGQQVTLSCSPISGHRSVSWYQQTPGQGLQFLFEYFSETQRNKGNFPGRFSGRQFSNSRSEMNVSTLELGDSALYLCASSLGRGLDHNSPLHFGNGTRLTVT.

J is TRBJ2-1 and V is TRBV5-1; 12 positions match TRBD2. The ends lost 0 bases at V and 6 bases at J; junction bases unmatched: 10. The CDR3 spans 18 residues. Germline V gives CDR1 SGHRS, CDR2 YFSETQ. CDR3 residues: CASSLGNLAGGPRNEQFF. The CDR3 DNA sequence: TGCGCCAGCAGCTTGGGGAACCTAGCGGGAGGGCCTCGCAATGAGCAGTTCTTC.

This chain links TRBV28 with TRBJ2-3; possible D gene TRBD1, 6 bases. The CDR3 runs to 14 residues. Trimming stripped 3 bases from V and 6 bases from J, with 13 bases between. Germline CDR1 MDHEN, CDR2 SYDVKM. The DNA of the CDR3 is TGTGCCAGCAGTTTCGGGGACACCCACGATACGCAGTATTTT. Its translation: CASSFGDTHDTQYF.

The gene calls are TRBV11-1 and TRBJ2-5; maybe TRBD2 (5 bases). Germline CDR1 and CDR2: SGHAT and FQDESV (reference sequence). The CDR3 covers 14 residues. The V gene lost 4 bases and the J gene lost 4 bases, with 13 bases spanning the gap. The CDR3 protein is CASSSGLGRETQYF. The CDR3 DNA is TGTGCCAGCAGCTCAGGACTCGGCCGAGAGACCCAGTACTTC.

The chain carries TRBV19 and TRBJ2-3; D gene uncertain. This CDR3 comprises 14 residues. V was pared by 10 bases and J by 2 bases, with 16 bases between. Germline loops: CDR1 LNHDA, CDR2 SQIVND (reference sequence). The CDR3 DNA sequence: TGTGCCACCGAGGATCGATTACTCACAGATACGCAGTATTTT. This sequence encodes CATEDRLLTDTQYF. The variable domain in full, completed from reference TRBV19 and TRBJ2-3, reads DGGITQSPKYLFRKEGQNVTLSCEQNLNHDAMYWYRQDPGQGLRLIYYSQIVNDFQKGDIAEGYSVSREKKESFPLTVTSAQKNPTAFYLCATEDRLLTDTQYFGPGTRLTVL.

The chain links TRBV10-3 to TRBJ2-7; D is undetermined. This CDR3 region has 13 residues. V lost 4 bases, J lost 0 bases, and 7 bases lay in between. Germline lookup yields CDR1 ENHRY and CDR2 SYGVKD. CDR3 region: CAISGRSSYEQYF. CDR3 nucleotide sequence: TGTGCCATCAGTGGGCGGTCCTCCTACGAGCAGTACTTC.